This T cell receptor (beta chain) comes out of a study of blood T cell repertoires in COVID-19. Study background: Samples taken during acute and convalescent COVID-19 were collected in the United States, Italy and Spain. PBMCs, B-cell-depleted T cells, or T cells provided the cDNA or gDNA that made up the material.

Profiling relied on immunoSEQ multiplex PCR, and the TCRdb table lists in-frame clones only, not all of them. Altogether around 62,000 clones are present, 88% being singletons, with the ten largest covering 40% to 55%. Followed longitudinally, the Seattle patients had been enrolled during active infection. V was pared by 6 bases and J by 2 bases, with 9 bases between. CDR3 length: 13 residues. The source is a woman aged 60-75 years with COVID-19, enrolled during active disease. The sample consisted of peripheral blood. This chain links TRBV12-3 or TRBV12-4 with TRBJ2-3, with D perhaps TRBD2 (6 bases). The CDR3 DNA follows: TGTGCCAGCAGGCGGGACTTCACAGATACGCAGTATTTT. This encodes CASRRDFTDTQYF.